Listed below are T cell receptor beta chains from one sample, sequenced in a study of cytomegalovirus exposure and HLA in healthy donors. The repertoire was sequenced with immunoSEQ multiplex PCR; TCRdb's copy has only in-frame clones and lacks some. The sample shows 150,000 to 200,000 clones, almost 85% of them seen only once. Sequenced material: PBMCs. Every receptor here comes from a woman in her 50s in good health and CMV-seronegative. Each CDR3 is given without its conserved first and last residue.

TRBV15 ATSRGSGGNQPQH
TRBV18 ASSPGGYEQY
TRBV6-5 ASSSQPGQEETQY
TRBV15 ATSRATNRQPQH
TRBV15 ATSRERAGTGYFGVKNIQY
TRBV10-3 AISEPGTGRRNEQY
TRBV27 ASSLLLGQGPSYEQY
TRBV5-4 ASGSGGRVAGEQY
TRBV5-4 ASSFPDRNTEAF
TRBV20-1 SAEEGYEQY
TRBV29-1 SVDADLGWPDTQY
TRBV5-8 ASSRRLYGYT
TRBV5-1 ASSIQGVGNYEQY
TRBV2 ASSEGIWAGGYGYT
TRBV9 ASSPGGLAGYEQY
TRBV6-5 ASSTGSNQPQH
TRBV19 ATRGQTDTQY
TRBV11-2 ASSSGTGAYEQY
TRBV5-6 ASTMWPRSGANVLT
TRBV18 ASLRRENQETQY